The clone carrying this T cell receptor beta chain was counted only a few times. What it binds is unknown. The repertoire was sequenced with immunoSEQ multiplex PCR; TCRdb's copy has only in-frame clones and lacks some. The sample lists approximately 1,500 clones; 24% were seen once. The germline V gene encodes CDR1 KGHSH and CDR2 LQKENI. Trimming left V 3 bases short and J 5 bases short, with 19 bases between. The CDR3 has 16 residues. This sample is part of a study of T cells in localized non-small cell lung cancer. Study results and caveats: Compared with tumor, uninvolved adjacent lung displayed greater T cell clonality, ranking highest overall. Adjacent lung exhibited a median of 57 among the 100 most abundant tumor clones. Among blood samples, higher T cell density accompanied longer overall survival.

The sample here was lung tumor tissue, taken before any cancer treatment. The sequence derives from a male donor at least 60 years old with stage II lung adenocarcinoma. This rearrangement joins TRBV18 to TRBJ1-1, with D maybe TRBD1 (5 bases). CDR3 DNA: TGTGCCAGCTCACCGGTGGGGACCTTCTGGATTACTGAAGCTTTCTTT. It encodes CASSPVGTFWITEAFF.